The present TCR beta chain was sequenced within a study of radiotherapy plus CTLA-4 blockade in lung cancer (dated by TCRdb to between 2018 and 2020). Notes on the research overall: Objective responses were observed in around 20% of enrolled patients, and disease control was achieved in 30% to 40%. General conclusions and limits of the study: After treatment with radiotherapy and ipilimumab, TCR clones that originated in tumors expanded in peripheral blood. The strongest predictors of response, as reported, were early dynamic changes in blood T cell clones along with a rise in serum interferon-beta after radiation.

A remark on this clone: There is no known antigen for this receptor. No much larger clone is present one base from it, and per-base qualities are unavailable.

The study evaluated CTLA-4 blockade (ipilimumab) given together with focal radiation therapy in patients who had chemo-refractory metastatic non-small-cell lung cancer. Libraries were built with the immunoSEQ multiplex PCR assay. In its TCRdb copy, this immuneACCESS table keeps in-frame sequences only and misses some clones. Where compared with another copy, unresolved V genes explain less than half of these, and the others have no known cause. The table for this sample lists around 100,000 clones; over 65% of them were counted only once. The top ten clonotypes cover 3.3% of the sample. Trimming takes 2 bases off V and 5 bases off J; junction bases not matched to a gene: 14. The germline V gene supplies CDR1 LGHNA and CDR2 YSLEER. The CDR3 sequence holds 18 residues, the cysteine and phenylalanine included. Solely the CDR3 DNA is kept, with 54 bases framed from the first base.

The V gene is TRBV4-3 and the J gene is TRBJ2-1; TRBD1 fits 8 bases in the junction. Sequenced material: peripheral blood, taken from a patient treated with radiotherapy plus ipilimumab. This sequence was found in a human donor with non-small cell lung cancer that progressed on radiotherapy plus ipilimumab. Some clones in this sample may be carry-over from other donors' samples. The nucleotide sequence is TGCGCCAGCAGCCAACCCACCTTACCTGGACAGGGAAACAATGAGCAGTTCTTC. This is translated as CASSQPTLPGQGNNEQFF.